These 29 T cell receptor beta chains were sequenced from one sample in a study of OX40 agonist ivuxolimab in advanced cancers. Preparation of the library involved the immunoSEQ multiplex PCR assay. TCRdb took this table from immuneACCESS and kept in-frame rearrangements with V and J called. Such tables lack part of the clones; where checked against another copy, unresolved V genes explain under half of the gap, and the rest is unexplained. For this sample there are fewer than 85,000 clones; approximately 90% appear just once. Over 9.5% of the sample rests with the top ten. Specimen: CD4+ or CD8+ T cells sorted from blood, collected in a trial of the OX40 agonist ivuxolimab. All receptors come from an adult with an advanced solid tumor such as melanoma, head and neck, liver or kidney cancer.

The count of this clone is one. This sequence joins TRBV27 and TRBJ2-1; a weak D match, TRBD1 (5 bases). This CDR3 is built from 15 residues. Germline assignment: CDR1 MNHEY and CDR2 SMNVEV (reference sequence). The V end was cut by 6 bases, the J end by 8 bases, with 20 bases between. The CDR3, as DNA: TGTGCCAGCAGCCCCGCCAGGGTAATAAGCGATGAGCAGTTCTTC. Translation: CASSPARVISDEQFF.

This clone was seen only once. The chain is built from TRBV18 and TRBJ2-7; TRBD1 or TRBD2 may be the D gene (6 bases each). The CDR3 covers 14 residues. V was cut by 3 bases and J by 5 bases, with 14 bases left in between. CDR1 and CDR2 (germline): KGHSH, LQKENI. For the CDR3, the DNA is TGTGCCAGCTCACCTAGGGGGGACATCAACGAGCAGTACTTC. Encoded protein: CASSPRGDINEQYF.

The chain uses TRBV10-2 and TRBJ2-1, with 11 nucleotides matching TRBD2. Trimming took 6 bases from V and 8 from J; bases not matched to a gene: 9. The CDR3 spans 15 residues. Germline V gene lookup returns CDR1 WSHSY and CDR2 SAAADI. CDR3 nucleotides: TGCGCCAGCAGATTAGCGGGAGGGTCCGTCGATGAGCAGTTCTTC. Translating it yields CASRLAGGSVDEQFF.

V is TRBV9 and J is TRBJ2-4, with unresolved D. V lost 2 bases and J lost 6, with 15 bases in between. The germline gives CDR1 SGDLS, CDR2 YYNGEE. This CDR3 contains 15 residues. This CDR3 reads CASSVTANLGNIQYF. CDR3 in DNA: TGTGCCAGCAGCGTGACGGCGAACTTAGGAAACATTCAGTACTTC.

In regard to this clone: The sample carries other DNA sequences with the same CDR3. The chain's CDR3 is CASSFRPGQRTGELFF. The DNA of the CDR3 is TGTGCCAGCAGTTTCAGACCGGGACAGAGAACCGGGGAGCTGTTTTTT. The V call is TRBV6-6, the J call TRBJ2-2; 7 positions agree with TRBD1. Germline V gene sequence: CDR1 MNHNY, CDR2 SVGAGI (reference sequence). V lost 4 bases to trimming and J lost 5 bases; unmatched junction nucleotides: 10. The CDR3 loop spans 16 amino acids.

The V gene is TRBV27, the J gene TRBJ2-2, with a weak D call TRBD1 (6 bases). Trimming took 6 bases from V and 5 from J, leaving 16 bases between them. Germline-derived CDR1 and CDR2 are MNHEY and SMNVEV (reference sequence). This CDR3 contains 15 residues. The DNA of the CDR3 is TGTGCCAGCAGCAGGGGTCGGGTGGGGACCGGGGAGCTGTTTTTT. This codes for CASSRGRVGTGELFF.

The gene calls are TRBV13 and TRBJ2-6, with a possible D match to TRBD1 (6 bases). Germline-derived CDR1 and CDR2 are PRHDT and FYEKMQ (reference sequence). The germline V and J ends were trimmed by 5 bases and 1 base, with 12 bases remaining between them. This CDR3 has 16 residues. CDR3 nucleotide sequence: TGTGCCAGCAGCGATCCTACAGGGTCTGGGGCCAACGTCCTGACTTTC. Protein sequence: CASSDPTGSGANVLTF.

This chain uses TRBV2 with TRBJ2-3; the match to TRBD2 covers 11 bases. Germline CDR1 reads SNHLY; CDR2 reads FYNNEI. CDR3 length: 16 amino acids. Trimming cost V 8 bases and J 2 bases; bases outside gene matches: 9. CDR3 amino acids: CASGGSGGGTTDTQYF. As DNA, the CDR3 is TGTGCCAGCGGTGGTAGCGGGGGGGGTACCACAGATACGCAGTATTTT.

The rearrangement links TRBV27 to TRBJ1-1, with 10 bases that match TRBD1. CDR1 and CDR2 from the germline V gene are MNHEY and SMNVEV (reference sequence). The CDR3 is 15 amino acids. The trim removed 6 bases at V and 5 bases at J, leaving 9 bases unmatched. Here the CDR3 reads CASRSTGGGGTEAFF. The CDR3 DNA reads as TGTGCCAGCAGGTCGACAGGGGGCGGCGGTACTGAAGCTTTCTTT.

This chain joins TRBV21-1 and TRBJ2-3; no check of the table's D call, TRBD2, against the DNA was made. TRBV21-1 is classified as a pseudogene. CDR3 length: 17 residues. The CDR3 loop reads CASSKVRGGALTDTQYF. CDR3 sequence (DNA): TGTGCCAGCAGCAAAGTTAGGGGGGGGGCCCTCACAGATACGCAGTATTTT.

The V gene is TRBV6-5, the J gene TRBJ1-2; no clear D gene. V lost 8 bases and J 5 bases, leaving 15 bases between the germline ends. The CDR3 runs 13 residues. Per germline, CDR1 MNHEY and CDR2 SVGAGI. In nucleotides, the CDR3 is TGTGCCAGCCGTCGGACTCAAGAGTATGGCTACACCTTC. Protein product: CASRRTQEYGYTF.

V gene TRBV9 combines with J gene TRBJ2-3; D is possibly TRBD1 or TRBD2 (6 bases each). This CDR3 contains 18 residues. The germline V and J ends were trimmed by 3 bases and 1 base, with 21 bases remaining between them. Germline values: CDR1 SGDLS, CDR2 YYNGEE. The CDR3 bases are TGTGCCAGCAGCGCAACGAGGGGGGTAGGCCCACGCACAGATACGCAGTATTTT. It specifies CASSATRGVGPRTDTQYF. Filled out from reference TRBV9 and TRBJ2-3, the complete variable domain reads DSGVTQTPKHLITATGQRVTLRCSPRSGDLSVYWYQQSLDQGLQFLIQYYNGEERAKGNILERFSAQQFPDLHSELNLSSLELGDSALYFCASSATRGVGPRTDTQYFGPGTRLTVL.

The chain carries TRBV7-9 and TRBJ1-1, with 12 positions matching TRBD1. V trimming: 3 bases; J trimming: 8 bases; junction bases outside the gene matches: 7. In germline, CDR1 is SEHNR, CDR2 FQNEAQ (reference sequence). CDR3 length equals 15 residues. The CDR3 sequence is CASSLGQGARGEAFF. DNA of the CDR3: TGTGCCAGCAGCTTGGGACAGGGGGCTAGGGGAGAAGCTTTCTTT.

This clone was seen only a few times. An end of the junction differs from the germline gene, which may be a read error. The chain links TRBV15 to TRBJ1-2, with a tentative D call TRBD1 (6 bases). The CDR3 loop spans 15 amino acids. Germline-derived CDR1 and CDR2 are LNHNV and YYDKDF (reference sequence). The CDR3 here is CATSGDWTEAYGYTF. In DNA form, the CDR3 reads TGTGCCACCAGCGGAGACTGGACAGAGGCCTATGGCTACACCTTC.

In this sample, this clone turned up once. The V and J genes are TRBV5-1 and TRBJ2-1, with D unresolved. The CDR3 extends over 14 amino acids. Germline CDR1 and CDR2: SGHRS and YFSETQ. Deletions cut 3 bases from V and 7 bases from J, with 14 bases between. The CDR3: CASSYLTGLNEQFF. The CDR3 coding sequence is TGCGCCAGCAGCTACTTAACTGGGCTGAATGAGCAGTTCTTC.

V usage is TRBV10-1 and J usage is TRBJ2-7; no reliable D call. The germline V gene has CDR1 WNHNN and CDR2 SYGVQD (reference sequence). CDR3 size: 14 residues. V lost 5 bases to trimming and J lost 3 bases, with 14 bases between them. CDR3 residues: CASSPGFSFYEQYF. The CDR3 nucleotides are TGCGCCAGCAGTCCTGGATTCTCCTTCTACGAGCAGTACTTC.

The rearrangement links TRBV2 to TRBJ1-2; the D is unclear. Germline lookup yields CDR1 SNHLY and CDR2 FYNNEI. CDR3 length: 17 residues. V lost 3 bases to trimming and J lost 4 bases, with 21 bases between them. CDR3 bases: TGTGCCAGCAGTGAGGAGAGGGAGGGAGGCTACGTCTATGGCTACACCTTC. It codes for CASSEEREGGYVYGYTF.

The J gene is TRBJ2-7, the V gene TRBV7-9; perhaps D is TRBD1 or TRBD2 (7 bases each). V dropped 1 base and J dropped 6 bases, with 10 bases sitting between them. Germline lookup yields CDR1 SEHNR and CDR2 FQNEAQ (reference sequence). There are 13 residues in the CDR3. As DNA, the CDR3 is TGTGCCAGCAGCTTAGGCAGGGGGGGCGAGCAGTACTTC. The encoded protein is CASSLGRGGEQYF.

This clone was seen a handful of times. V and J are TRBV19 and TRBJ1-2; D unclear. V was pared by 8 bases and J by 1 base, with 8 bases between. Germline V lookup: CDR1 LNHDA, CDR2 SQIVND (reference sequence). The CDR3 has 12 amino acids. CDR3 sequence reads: CASSPDNYGYTF. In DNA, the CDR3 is TGTGCCAGTTCACCAGATAACTATGGCTACACCTTC. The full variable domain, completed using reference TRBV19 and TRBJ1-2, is DGGITQSPKYLFRKEGQNVTLSCEQNLNHDAMYWYRQDPGQGLRLIYYSQIVNDFQKGDIAEGYSVSREKKESFPLTVTSAQKNPTAFYLCASSPDNYGYTFGSGTRLTVV.

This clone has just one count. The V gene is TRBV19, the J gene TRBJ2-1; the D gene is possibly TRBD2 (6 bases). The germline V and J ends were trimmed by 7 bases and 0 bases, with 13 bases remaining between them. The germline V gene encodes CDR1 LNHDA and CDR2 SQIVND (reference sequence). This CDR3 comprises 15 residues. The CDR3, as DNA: TGTGCCAGTAATGCTGCGGGGTCCTCCTACAATGAGCAGTTCTTC. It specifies CASNAAGSSYNEQFF.

The CDR3 nucleotides read TGTGCCAGCAGCTTAATACTAGCGGGAAAAGAGACCCAGTACTTC. Translated, it gives CASSLILAGKETQYF. This chain uses TRBV7-3 with TRBJ2-5, with 10 bases identical to TRBD2. Germline-derived CDR1 and CDR2 are SGHTA and FQGTGA. CDR3 length: 15 residues. The J segment lost 3 bases and the V segment lost 1 base, leaving 2 bases of the junction unmatched. The variable domain in full, completed from reference TRBV7-3 and TRBJ2-5, reads GAGVSQTPSNKVTEKGKYVELRCDPISGHTALYWYRQSLGQGPEFLIYFQGTGAADDSGLPNDRFFAVRPEGSVSTLKIQRTERGDSAVYLCASSLILAGKETQYFGPGTRLLVL.

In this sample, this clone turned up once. The CDR3 DNA follows: TGCGCCAGCAGTGAGTCTCTGGGCCCCTACGAGCAGTACTTC. Amino acid sequence: CASSESLGPYEQYF. V gene TRBV10-2 combines with J gene TRBJ2-7; D gene uncertain. V shed 0 bases and J shed 2 bases, with 8 bases lying between them. CDR3 length: 14 amino acids. Germline assignment: CDR1 WSHSY and CDR2 SAAADI.

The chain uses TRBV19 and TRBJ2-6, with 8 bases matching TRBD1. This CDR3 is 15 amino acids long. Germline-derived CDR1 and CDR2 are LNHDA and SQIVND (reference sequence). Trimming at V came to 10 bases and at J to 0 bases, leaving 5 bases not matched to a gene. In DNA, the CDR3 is TGTGCCACCCGGGACAGGCACTCTGGGGCCAACGTCCTGACTTTC. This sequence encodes CATRDRHSGANVLTF.

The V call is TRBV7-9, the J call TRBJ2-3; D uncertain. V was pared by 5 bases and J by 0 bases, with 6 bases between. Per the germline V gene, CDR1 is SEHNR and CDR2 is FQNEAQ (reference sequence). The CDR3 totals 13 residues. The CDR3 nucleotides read TGTGCCAGCAGCATAGAGAGCACAGATACGCAGTATTTT. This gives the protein CASSIESTDTQYF.

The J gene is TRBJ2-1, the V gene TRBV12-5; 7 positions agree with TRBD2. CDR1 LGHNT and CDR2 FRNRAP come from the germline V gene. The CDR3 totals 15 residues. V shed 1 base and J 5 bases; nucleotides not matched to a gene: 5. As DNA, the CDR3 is TGTGCTAGTGGTTTGGGGACTAGTGCGCACAATGAGCAGTTCTTC. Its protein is CASGLGTSAHNEQFF.

Written as DNA, the CDR3 is TGTGCCAGCAGCTTACTTAGTGTTTGGCGGACCTTCACAGATACGCAGTATTTT. Protein product: CASSLLSVWRTFTDTQYF. This sequence joins TRBV7-9 and TRBJ2-3, with D unclear. Germline V CDR1 and CDR2: SEHNR, FQNEAQ (reference sequence). This CDR3 contains 18 residues. V dropped 2 bases and J dropped 2 bases, with 20 bases sitting between them.

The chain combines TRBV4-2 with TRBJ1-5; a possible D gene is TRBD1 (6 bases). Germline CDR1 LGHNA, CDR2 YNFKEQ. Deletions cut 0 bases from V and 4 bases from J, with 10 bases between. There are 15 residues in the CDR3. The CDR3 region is CASSQDKGVNQPQHF. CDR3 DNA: TGTGCCAGCAGCCAAGATAAGGGGGTAAATCAGCCCCAGCATTTT.

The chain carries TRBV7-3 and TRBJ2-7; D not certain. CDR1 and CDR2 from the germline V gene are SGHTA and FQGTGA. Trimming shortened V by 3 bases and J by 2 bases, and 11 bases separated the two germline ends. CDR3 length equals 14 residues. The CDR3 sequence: CASSFDANPYEQYF. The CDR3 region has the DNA TGTGCCAGCAGCTTCGACGCCAACCCCTACGAGCAGTACTTC.

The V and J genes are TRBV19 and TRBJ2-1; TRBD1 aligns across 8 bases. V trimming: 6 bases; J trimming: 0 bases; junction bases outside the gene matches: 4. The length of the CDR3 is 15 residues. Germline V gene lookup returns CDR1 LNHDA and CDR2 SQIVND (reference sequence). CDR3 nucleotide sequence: TGTGCCAGTAGCGTAACAGGGGGCTCCTACAATGAGCAGTTCTTC. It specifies CASSVTGGSYNEQFF.